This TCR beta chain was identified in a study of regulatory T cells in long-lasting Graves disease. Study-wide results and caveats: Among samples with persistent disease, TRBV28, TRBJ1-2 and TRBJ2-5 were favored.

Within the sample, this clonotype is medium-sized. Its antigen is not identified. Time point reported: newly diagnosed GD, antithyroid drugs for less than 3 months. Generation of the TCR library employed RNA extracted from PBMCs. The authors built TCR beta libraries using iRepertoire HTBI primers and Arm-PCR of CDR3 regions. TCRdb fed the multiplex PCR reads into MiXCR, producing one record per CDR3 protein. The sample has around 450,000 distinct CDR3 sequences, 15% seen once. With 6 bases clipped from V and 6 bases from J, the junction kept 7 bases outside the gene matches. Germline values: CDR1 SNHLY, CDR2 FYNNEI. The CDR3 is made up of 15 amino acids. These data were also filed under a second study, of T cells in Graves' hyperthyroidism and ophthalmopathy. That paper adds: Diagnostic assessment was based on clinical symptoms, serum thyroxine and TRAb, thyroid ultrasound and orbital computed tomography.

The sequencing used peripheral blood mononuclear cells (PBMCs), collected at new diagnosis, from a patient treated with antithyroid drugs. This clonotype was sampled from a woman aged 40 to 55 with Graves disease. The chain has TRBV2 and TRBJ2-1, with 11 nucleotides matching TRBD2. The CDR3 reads CASSITSGRGNEQFF. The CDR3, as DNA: TGTGCCAGCAGCATAACTAGCGGGAGAGGCAATGAGCAGTTCTTC.